This TCR beta chain was recorded in a study of PD-1 blockade in classical Hodgkin lymphoma. Whole-study context: Patients were infused with nivolumab 3 mg/kg every 2 weeks.

The protocol was immunoSEQ multiplex PCR, while the TCRdb copy is restricted to in-frame clones and leaves out a portion. The sample shows some 45,000 clones, about 77% of them seen only once. The CDR3 has 14 residues. The germline gives CDR1 LNHDA, CDR2 SQIVND (reference sequence). V was cut by 2 bases and J by 2 bases, with 9 bases left in between. The time point denotes: cycle 4 day 1 (C4D1), after more than five weeks of nivolumab. The patients all showed relapse after autologous stem cell transplantation, while their brentuximab vedotin exposure varied. The origin of this receptor is a human donor with classical Hodgkin lymphoma. The rearrangement uses TRBV19 and TRBJ1-2; D gene uncertain. Sequencing was performed on peripheral blood mononuclear cells (PBMCs), taken before the fourth cycle of nivolumab. This CDR3 reads CASSIRRENYGYTF. CDR3 bases: TGTGCCAGTAGTATAAGGAGGGAGAACTATGGCTACACCTTC.